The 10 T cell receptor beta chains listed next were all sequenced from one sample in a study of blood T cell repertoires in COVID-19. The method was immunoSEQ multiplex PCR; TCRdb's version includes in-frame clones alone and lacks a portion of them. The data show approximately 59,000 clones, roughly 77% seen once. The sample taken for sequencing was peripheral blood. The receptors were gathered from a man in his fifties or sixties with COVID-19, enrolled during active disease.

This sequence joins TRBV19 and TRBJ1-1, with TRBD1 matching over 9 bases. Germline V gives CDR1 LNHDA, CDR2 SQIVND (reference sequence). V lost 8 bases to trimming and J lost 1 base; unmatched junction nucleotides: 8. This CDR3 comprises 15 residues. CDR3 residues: CASDVGTGSNTEAFF. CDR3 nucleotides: TGTGCCAGTGACGTCGGGACAGGGTCGAACACTGAAGCTTTCTTT.

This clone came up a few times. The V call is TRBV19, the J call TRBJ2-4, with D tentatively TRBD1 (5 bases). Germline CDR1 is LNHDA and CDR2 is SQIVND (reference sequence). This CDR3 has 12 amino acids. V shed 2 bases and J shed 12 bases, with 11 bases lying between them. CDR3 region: CASSIPSRAQYF. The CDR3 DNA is TGTGCCAGTAGTATACCGTCCAGGGCTCAGTACTTC.

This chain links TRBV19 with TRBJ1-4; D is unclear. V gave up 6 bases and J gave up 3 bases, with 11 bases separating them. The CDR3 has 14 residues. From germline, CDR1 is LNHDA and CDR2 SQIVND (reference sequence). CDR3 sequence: CASSPWQSNEKLFF. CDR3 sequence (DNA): TGTGCCAGTAGCCCCTGGCAGTCTAATGAAAAACTGTTTTTT.

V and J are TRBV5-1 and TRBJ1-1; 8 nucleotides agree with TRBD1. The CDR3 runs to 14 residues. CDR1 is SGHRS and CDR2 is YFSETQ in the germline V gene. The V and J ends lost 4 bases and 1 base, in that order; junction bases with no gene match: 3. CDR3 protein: CASSRGQENTEAFF. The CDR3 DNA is TGCGCCAGCAGCAGGGGACAGGAGAACACTGAAGCTTTCTTT.

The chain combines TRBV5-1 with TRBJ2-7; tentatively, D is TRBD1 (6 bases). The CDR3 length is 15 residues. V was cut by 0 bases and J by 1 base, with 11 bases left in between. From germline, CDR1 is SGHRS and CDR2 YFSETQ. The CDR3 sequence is CASSLAQGPSYEQYF. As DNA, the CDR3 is TGCGCCAGCAGCTTGGCACAGGGCCCGTCCTACGAGCAGTACTTC.

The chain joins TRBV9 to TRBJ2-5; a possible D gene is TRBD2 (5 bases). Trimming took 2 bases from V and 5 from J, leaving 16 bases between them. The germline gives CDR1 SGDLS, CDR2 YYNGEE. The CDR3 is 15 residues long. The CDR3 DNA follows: TGTGCCAGCAGCGTCTTCGCGGGTGGTCTCGAGACCCAGTACTTC. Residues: CASSVFAGGLETQYF.

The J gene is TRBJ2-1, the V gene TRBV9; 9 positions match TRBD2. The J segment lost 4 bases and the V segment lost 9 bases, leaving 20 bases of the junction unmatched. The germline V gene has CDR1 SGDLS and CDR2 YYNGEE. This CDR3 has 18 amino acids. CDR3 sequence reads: CATPPPSGPSGIYNEQFF. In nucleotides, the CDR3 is TGTGCCACCCCTCCCCCTTCCGGGCCTAGCGGGATATACAATGAGCAGTTCTTC.

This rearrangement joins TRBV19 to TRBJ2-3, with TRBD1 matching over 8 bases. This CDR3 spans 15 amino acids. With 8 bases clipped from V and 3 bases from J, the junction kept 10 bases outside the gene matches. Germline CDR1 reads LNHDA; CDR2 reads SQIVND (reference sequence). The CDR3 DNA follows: TGTGCCAGTTCTCCAGGGGGCGCGCATACAGATACGCAGTATTTT. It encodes CASSPGGAHTDTQYF.

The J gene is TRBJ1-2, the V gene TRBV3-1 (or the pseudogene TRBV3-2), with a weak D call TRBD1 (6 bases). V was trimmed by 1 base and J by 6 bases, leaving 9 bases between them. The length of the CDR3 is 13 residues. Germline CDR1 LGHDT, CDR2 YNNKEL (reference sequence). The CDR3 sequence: CASSQVRGNGYTF. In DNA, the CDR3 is TGTGCCAGCAGCCAAGTCAGGGGCAATGGCTACACCTTC.

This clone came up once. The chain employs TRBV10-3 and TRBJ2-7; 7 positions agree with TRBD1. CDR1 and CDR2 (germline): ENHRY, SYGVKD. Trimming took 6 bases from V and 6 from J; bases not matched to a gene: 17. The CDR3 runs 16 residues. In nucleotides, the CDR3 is TGTGCCATCAGGGAAACATCCCGGGACAGAGGGCCCGAGCAGTACTTC. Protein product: CAIRETSRDRGPEQYF.